One and the same sample provided the 20 T cell receptor beta chains below, sequenced in a study of identifying expanded T cells in peripheral blood. This table comes from immunoSEQ multiplex PCR, and its TCRdb copy is limited to in-frame clones, with some not included. The table records some 72,000 clones, 85% to 90% of them present only once. Input material: blood. The receptor source for this set is a person aged 18 to 70 in good health.

The J gene is TRBJ2-7, the V gene TRBV5-5; 7 bases line up with TRBD1. The CDR3 loop spans 13 amino acids. The germline gives CDR1 SGHKS, CDR2 YYEKEE (reference sequence). Trimming removed 10 bases from V and 5 bases from J; junction bases left unmatched: 12. In nucleotides, the CDR3 is TGTGCCGGACTGGGACAGCTGAACGACGAGCAGTACTTC. Its protein product is CAGLGQLNDEQYF.

The chain employs TRBV7-9 and TRBJ2-5; D might be TRBD2 (6 bases). The CDR3 consists of 13 residues. Germline V gene data show CDR1 as SEHNR and CDR2 as FQNEAQ (reference sequence). Trimming removed 5 bases from V and 9 bases from J, with 16 bases in between. The CDR3 DNA reads as TGTGCCAGCAGCAAAACCGGGACTCCGGCCCAGTACTTC. It specifies CASSKTGTPAQYF.

V gene TRBV5-6 combines with J gene TRBJ2-7; D not certain. The CDR3 totals 12 residues. Trimming left V 0 bases short and J 9 bases short, with 10 bases between. In germline, CDR1 is SGHDT, CDR2 YYEEEE. The CDR3 loop is CASSLALSGQYF. DNA for the CDR3: TGTGCCAGCAGCTTGGCCCTCTCCGGGCAGTACTTC.

The V call is TRBV9, the J call TRBJ2-7; D gene ambiguous. V was shortened by 0 bases and J by 0 bases, with 10 bases between the two germline ends. The CDR3 totals 15 residues. Germline loops: CDR1 SGDLS, CDR2 YYNGEE. As DNA, the CDR3 is TGTGCCAGCAGCGTAGCAGCCGCACCCTCCTACGAGCAGTACTTC. As protein: CASSVAAAPSYEQYF. The variable domain in full, completed from reference TRBV9 and TRBJ2-7, reads DSGVTQTPKHLITATGQRVTLRCSPRSGDLSVYWYQQSLDQGLQFLIQYYNGEERAKGNILERFSAQQFPDLHSELNLSSLELGDSALYFCASSVAAAPSYEQYFGPGTRLTVT.

The chain links TRBV7-3 to TRBJ2-2; D is ambiguous. The CDR3 spans 15 residues. Germline assignment: CDR1 SGHTA and CDR2 FQGTGA. The ends were cut back, 5 bases at V and 4 bases at J, with 14 bases in the middle. The CDR3 bases are TGTGCCAGCAGCGCTACTGCGTCCGTCACCGGGGAGCTGTTTTTT. It is translated as CASSATASVTGELFF.

The CDR3 region has the DNA TGCGCCAGCAGCTGGACAGATCCGACAGATACGCAGTATTTT. Amino acids: CASSWTDPTDTQYF. V gene TRBV5-1 combines with J gene TRBJ2-3, with a possible D match to TRBD1 (6 bases). Germline values: CDR1 SGHRS, CDR2 YFSETQ. The CDR3 has 14 amino acids. The germline V and J ends were trimmed by 3 bases and 3 bases, with 11 bases remaining between them.

This CDR3 reads CASSLEGEQYF. The CDR3 DNA reads TGTGCCAGCAGCCTAGAAGGCGAGCAGTACTTC. V is TRBV16 and J is TRBJ2-7; D is ambiguous. Germline loops: CDR1 KGHSY, CDR2 FQNENV. CDR3 length: 11 amino acids. V gave up 4 bases and J gave up 6 bases, with 7 bases separating them.

J is TRBJ2-1 and V is TRBV9, with 7 bases matching TRBD2. The V gene end was trimmed by 0 bases and the J gene end by 2 bases; junction bases not matched to a gene: 5. Germline values: CDR1 SGDLS, CDR2 YYNGEE. The CDR3 has 16 amino acids. CDR3 sequence (DNA): TGTGCCAGCAGCGTAGGAGCGGGACTACCCTACAATGAGCAGTTCTTC. Residues: CASSVGAGLPYNEQFF.

V and J are TRBV7-2 and TRBJ1-2; D gene unclear. This CDR3 has 13 amino acids. CDR1 and CDR2 (germline): SGHTA, FQGNSA. Trimming removed 5 bases from V and 4 bases from J, with 11 bases in between. The chain's CDR3 is CASSPAHLYGYTF. The CDR3 DNA reads as TGTGCCAGCAGCCCAGCCCATCTCTATGGCTACACCTTC.

The J gene is TRBJ1-3, the V gene TRBV29-1; D is undetermined. The CDR3 loop spans 14 amino acids. Trimming stripped 3 bases from V and 0 bases from J, with 9 bases between. Germline V lookup: CDR1 SQVTM, CDR2 ANQGSEA. In DNA, the CDR3 is TGCAGCGTTGAGACCGGGAGCTCTGGAAACACCATATATTTT. Amino acids: CSVETGSSGNTIYF.

This clone occurred once. The V gene is TRBV5-1, the J gene TRBJ2-1, with 8 bases aligning to TRBD2. CDR3 length equals 16 residues. CDR1 is SGHRS and CDR2 is YFSETQ in the germline V gene. V trimming: 0 bases; J trimming: 5 bases; junction bases outside the gene matches: 7. For the CDR3, the DNA is TGCGCCAGCAGCTTGGGGCTAGCGGGCGAGCACAATGAGCAGTTCTTC. Encoded protein: CASSLGLAGEHNEQFF.

The V and J genes are TRBV9 and TRBJ1-2; the match to TRBD1 covers 7 bases. The CDR3 loop spans 17 amino acids. Germline-derived CDR1 and CDR2 are SGDLS and YYNGEE. V lost 4 bases and J lost 2; bases outside the gene matches: 14. CDR3 protein: CASSKQGRAGSNYGYTF. The DNA of the CDR3 is TGTGCCAGCAGCAAACAGGGGCGGGCGGGATCCAACTATGGCTACACCTTC.

DNA for the CDR3: TGTGCCAGCAGCTTAGTAGCTAGCGGGGGCCCCACCTACAATGAGCAGTTCTTC. Amino acid sequence: CASSLVASGGPTYNEQFF. The chain carries TRBV7-2 and TRBJ2-1; 10 nucleotides match TRBD2. The V gene's germline CDR1 is SGHTA and CDR2 FQGNSA. This CDR3 comprises 18 residues. V gave up 1 base and J gave up 2 bases; unmatched junction bases: 8.

The chain uses TRBV6-1 and TRBJ1-4; 8 bases are shared with TRBD1. Germline CDR1 reads MNHNS; CDR2 reads SASEGT. Trimming cost V 3 bases and J 8 bases; bases outside gene matches: 8. This CDR3 has 15 amino acids. In DNA, the CDR3 is TGTGCCAGCAGTGAGTCCGGGACAGGATACGAAAAACTGTTTTTT. Translated, it gives CASSESGTGYEKLFF.

This chain links TRBV19 with TRBJ2-3; D not resolved. Trimming pared 4 bases from V and 2 bases from J, leaving 10 bases between. CDR1 is LNHDA, CDR2 SQIVND, per germline (reference sequence). The CDR3 is 14 amino acids. The CDR3 nucleotides are TGTGCCAGTAGTAAAGGAGCAAACACAGATACGCAGTATTTT. Translation gives CASSKGANTDTQYF.

The chain combines TRBV14 with TRBJ1-1; TRBD1 matches 9 bases. Per germline, CDR1 SGHDN and CDR2 FVKESK. Trimming cost V 4 bases and J 0 bases; bases outside gene matches: 6. The CDR3 length is 16 residues. DNA of the CDR3: TGTGCCAGCAGCCTGGGACAGGGAAGTATGAACACTGAAGCTTTCTTT. As protein: CASSLGQGSMNTEAFF.

J is TRBJ2-5 and V is TRBV19, with TRBD1 matching 7 bases. The germline V gene has CDR1 LNHDA and CDR2 SQIVND (reference sequence). The length of the CDR3 is 14 residues. J lost 3 bases, V lost 4 bases, and 5 bases had no gene match. The CDR3 region is CASSKAGTEETQYF. The CDR3 DNA is TGTGCCAGTAGTAAAGCCGGGACAGAAGAGACCCAGTACTTC.

This clone appeared a single time. The CDR3 reads CASSYGMTSGPREQFF. The CDR3 region has the DNA TGCGCCAGCAGCTACGGGATGACTAGCGGGCCGAGGGAGCAGTTCTTC. V gene TRBV5-1 combines with J gene TRBJ2-1, with 10 nucleotides matching TRBD2. CDR3 length equals 16 residues. CDR1 is SGHRS and CDR2 is YFSETQ in the germline V gene. V lost 3 bases to trimming and J lost 10 bases; unmatched junction nucleotides: 13.

The V and J genes are TRBV29-1 and TRBJ2-2; 7 nucleotides align to TRBD1. Germline V CDR1 and CDR2: SQVTM, ANQGSEA. J gave up 6 bases and V 2 bases, and 3 bases lay outside the gene matches. The CDR3 is made up of 13 amino acids. The CDR3, as DNA: TGCAGCGTTGAACAGACAGGGTCCGGGGAGCTGTTTTTT. Its translation is CSVEQTGSGELFF.

This chain connects TRBV28 to TRBJ2-3; D is uncertain. Per germline, CDR1 MDHEN and CDR2 SYDVKM. The CDR3 is made up of 12 amino acids. V lost 6 bases and J lost 4, with 8 bases in between. The CDR3 is CASSPFSDTQYF. The CDR3 DNA reads as TGTGCCAGCAGCCCATTTTCAGATACGCAGTATTTT.